The 17 T cell receptor beta chains below were found in one sample sequenced in a study of blood T cell repertoires in COVID-19. This table comes from immunoSEQ multiplex PCR, and its TCRdb copy is limited to in-frame clones, with some not included. The data show roughly 70,000 clones, with over 60% seen just once and 14% to 15% held by the top ten. Sequencing used peripheral blood. The receptors come from a man in his sixties with COVID-19, enrolled during active disease.

This chain uses TRBV30 with TRBJ2-7; 8 nucleotides align to TRBD2. The CDR3 is 15 residues long. Per the germline V gene, CDR1 is GTSNPN and CDR2 is SVGIG (reference sequence). The trim removed 0 bases at V and 3 bases at J, leaving 7 bases unmatched. The CDR3 here is CAWSVPGGPDYEQYF. The CDR3 nucleotides are TGTGCCTGGAGTGTACCGGGGGGGCCGGACTACGAGCAGTACTTC.

This chain uses TRBV7-6 with TRBJ2-6; no reliable D call. The CDR3 is made up of 17 amino acids. The V and J ends lost 5 bases and 0 bases respectively, with 14 bases between them. Germline lookup yields CDR1 SGHVS and CDR2 FNYEAQ. The CDR3 spells CASSPPSRDSGANVLTF. For the CDR3, the DNA is TGTGCCAGCAGCCCGCCCTCTAGAGACTCTGGGGCCAACGTCCTGACTTTC.

This clone was found a few times. The rearrangement links TRBV5-4 to TRBJ2-2; 8 bases match TRBD1. CDR3 length: 13 amino acids. Looked up from germline, CDR1 is SGHNT and CDR2 is YYREEE (reference sequence). V gave up 7 bases and J gave up 4 bases; unmatched junction bases: 3. CDR3 protein: CASRTGLTGELFF. The DNA for the CDR3 is TGTGCCAGCCGGACAGGGCTCACCGGGGAGCTGTTTTTT.

The chain is built from TRBV12-5 and TRBJ2-1; the match to TRBD1 covers 8 bases. CDR1 LGHNT and CDR2 FRNRAP come from the germline V gene. V gave up 5 bases and J gave up 4 bases; unmatched junction bases: 4. The CDR3 contains 14 residues. CDR3 protein: CASGVTGVYNEQFF. The CDR3 bases are TGTGCTAGTGGTGTGACAGGGGTGTACAATGAGCAGTTCTTC.

V usage is TRBV9 and J usage is TRBJ2-3, with a weak D call TRBD2 (6 bases). This CDR3 is built from 15 residues. Deletions cut 1 base from V and 5 bases from J, with 14 bases between. CDR1 is SGDLS, CDR2 YYNGEE, per germline. CDR3 region: CASSVYAGTRDTQYF. The DNA for the CDR3 is TGTGCCAGCAGCGTATATGCGGGGACCAGAGATACGCAGTATTTT.

The DNA for the CDR3 is TGTGCCAGCAGCTTAGCGGGCGCTCCCTACGAGCAGTACTTC. Protein product: CASSLAGAPYEQYF. This chain links TRBV7-6 with TRBJ2-7; D remains ambiguous. The V and J ends lost 0 bases and 2 bases respectively, with 8 bases between them. The CDR3 contains 14 residues. The germline V gene encodes CDR1 SGHVS and CDR2 FNYEAQ.

V and J are TRBV2 and TRBJ1-1, with D unclear. Germline values: CDR1 SNHLY, CDR2 FYNNEI. Trimming stripped 6 bases from V and 5 bases from J, with 7 bases between. The CDR3 loop spans 11 amino acids. The CDR3 reads CASSQITEAFF. The CDR3 bases are TGTGCCAGCAGCCAAATTACTGAAGCTTTCTTT.

The J gene is TRBJ2-7, the V gene TRBV24-1; TRBD1 matches 9 bases. This CDR3 region has 15 residues. The J segment lost 0 bases and the V segment lost 4 bases, leaving 3 bases of the junction unmatched. The V gene's germline CDR1 is KGHDR and CDR2 SFDVKD. Here the CDR3 DNA reads TGTGCCACCAGTGAGACAGGGGGGAGCTCCTACGAGCAGTACTTC. It is translated as CATSETGGSSYEQYF.

V is TRBV24-1 and J is TRBJ2-5, with D possibly TRBD2 on 6 matching bases. Germline V gene lookup returns CDR1 KGHDR and CDR2 SFDVKD. The V end lost 3 bases, the J end lost 9 bases, and 10 bases lay between the germline ends. CDR3 length equals 12 residues. Here the CDR3 reads CATSDPGGAQYF. The CDR3, as DNA: TGTGCCACCAGTGATCCCGGGGGAGCCCAGTACTTC.

V gene TRBV15 combines with J gene TRBJ2-5, with a tentative D call TRBD2 (6 bases). The CDR3 runs to 15 residues. The ends were cut back, 1 base at V and 2 bases at J, with 11 bases in the middle. The germline gives CDR1 LNHNV, CDR2 YYDKDF (reference sequence). CDR3 residues: CATSRGRGIQETQYF. CDR3 coding DNA: TGTGCCACCAGCAGAGGGAGGGGCATTCAAGAGACCCAGTACTTC. The full variable domain, in which reference TRBV15 and TRBJ2-5 provide the parts outside the CDR3, is DAMVIQNPRYQVTQFGKPVTLSCSQTLNHNVMYWYQQKSSQAPKLLFHYYDKDFNNEADTPDNFQSRRPNTSFCFLDIRSPGLGDTAMYLCATSRGRGIQETQYFGPGTRLLVL.

The V call is TRBV5-1, the J call TRBJ2-7, with a tentative D call TRBD2 (6 bases). The CDR3 runs to 15 residues. Germline V lookup: CDR1 SGHRS, CDR2 YFSETQ. Trimming left V 3 bases short and J 4 bases short, with 17 bases between. The CDR3 sequence: CASSWTSGGYYEQYF. CDR3 bases: TGCGCCAGCAGCTGGACCTCCGGGGGTTATTACGAGCAGTACTTC.

V gene TRBV7-3 combines with J gene TRBJ2-2; TRBD2 is a possible D gene (6 bases). Trimming removed 5 bases at V and 3 bases at J, with 16 bases between. The CDR3 is made up of 16 amino acids. CDR1 is SGHTA, CDR2 FQGTGA, per germline. CDR3 bases: TGTGCCAGCAGCCAGTACGTAGCGGCGGACACCGGGGAGCTGTTTTTT. It yields the protein CASSQYVAADTGELFF.

This clone has just a few counts. The genes are TRBV6-1 and TRBJ1-6, with D possibly being TRBD1 (5 bases). The germline V and J ends were trimmed by 2 bases and 10 bases, with 15 bases remaining between them. CDR1 and CDR2 from the germline V gene are MNHNS and SASEGT. The length of the CDR3 is 15 residues. The DNA for the CDR3 is TGTGCCAGCAGTGAAATGCCAGGGAAAGGGTCACCCCTCCACTTT. Its protein product is CASSEMPGKGSPLHF.

This clone was seen a few times. V gene TRBV3-1 (or the pseudogene TRBV3-2) combines with J gene TRBJ1-4; 7 bases are a match to TRBD1. The CDR3 runs 16 residues. The V gene's germline CDR1 is LGHDT and CDR2 YNNKEL (reference sequence). J was trimmed by 8 bases and V by 5 bases; bases with no gene match: 14. The CDR3 nucleotides read TGTGCCAGCAGCAAAAGAGTCACAGGGGCAGGCGAAAAACTGTTTTTT. It translates to CASSKRVTGAGEKLFF.

V gene TRBV5-1 combines with J gene TRBJ1-6, with D maybe TRBD1 (5 bases). From germline, CDR1 is SGHRS and CDR2 YFSETQ. Trimming stripped 0 bases from V and 6 bases from J, with 10 bases between. The CDR3 runs 15 residues. CDR3 nucleotide sequence: TGCGCCAGCAGCTTGGTGGGAAGGGGTAATTCACCCCTCCACTTT. Translating it yields CASSLVGRGNSPLHF.

This chain links TRBV24-1 with TRBJ2-4, with 7 bases lining up with TRBD1. The CDR3 has 15 residues. The germline V gene encodes CDR1 KGHDR and CDR2 SFDVKD. The V gene end was trimmed by 5 bases and the J gene end by 1 base; junction bases not matched to a gene: 4. The CDR3 bases are TGTGCCACCAGTGCAGGGGGTGATGCCAAAAACATTCAGTACTTC. Translated, it gives CATSAGGDAKNIQYF.

This clone was observed once. Here the CDR3 reads CASSPLFWPDEGYTF. In DNA form, the CDR3 reads TGCGCCAGCAGCCCCCTTTTCTGGCCAGATGAAGGCTACACCTTC. This sequence joins TRBV5-1 and TRBJ1-2; no definite D call. Trimming removed 4 bases at V and 8 bases at J, with 21 bases between. The CDR3 has 15 residues. Germline loops: CDR1 SGHRS, CDR2 YFSETQ.